These T cell receptor beta chains were read from a single sample in a study of shared clonotypes between healthy human individuals. Profiling relied on immunoSEQ multiplex PCR, and the TCRdb table lists in-frame clones only, not all of them. Among 2 million or so clones, 90% to 95% were seen once, and the ten largest hold about 0.13%. The sample taken for sequencing was naive CD4+ T cells sorted from blood. The origin of the receptors is a man aged 18 to 35 in good health. CDR3s include the opening cysteine and the closing phenylalanine or tryptophan.

CDR3: CATSRDLLDRLFF
V: TRBV15
J: TRBJ1-4

CDR3: CASSEGGTGVVYEQYF
V: TRBV25-1
J: TRBJ2-7

CDR3: CASSDWVGQTEAFF
V: TRBV25-1
J: TRBJ1-1

CDR3: CASSPKTSGKVEQYF
V: TRBV19
J: TRBJ2-7

CDR3: CASSWRDEGNTIYF
V: TRBV18
J: TRBJ1-3

CDR3: CAISLGLAGSYEQYF
V: TRBV10-3
J: TRBJ2-7

CDR3: CASSETRSGEQYF
V: TRBV2
J: TRBJ2-7

CDR3: CASSTTGQGYSPLHF
V: TRBV27
J: TRBJ1-6

CDR3: CASSGRGLAGGGTGELFF
V: TRBV5-4
J: TRBJ2-2

CDR3: CASTKPGSYEQYF
V: TRBV7-9
J: TRBJ2-7

CDR3: CASSRGEADTQYF
V: TRBV7-3
J: TRBJ2-3

CDR3: CASSATSGDTQYF
V: TRBV5-1
J: TRBJ2-3

CDR3: CASSAQGTYNSPLHF
V: TRBV6-1
J: TRBJ1-6

CDR3: CAWRARSGFGRGGRYF
V: TRBV30
J: TRBJ2-3

CDR3: CARSRGLITGELFF
V: TRBV6-5
J: TRBJ2-2

CDR3: CASSLEGFNQPQHF
V: TRBV5-1
J: TRBJ1-5

CDR3: CAWGSLGANTEAFF
V: TRBV30
J: TRBJ1-1

CDR3: CASSEEYTQYF
V: TRBV2
J: TRBJ2-3

CDR3: CASSSGTGGTGELFF
V: TRBV5-1
J: TRBJ2-2

CDR3: CASSPTGGTVNTEAFF
V: TRBV9
J: TRBJ1-1

CDR3: CASSATSGTYNEQFF
V: TRBV5-1
J: TRBJ2-1